Below are 7 T cell receptor beta chains sequenced from a single sample in a study of patients and donors after allogeneic stem cell transplantation (dated by TCRdb to 2018 to 2021). Library prep was done by RT-PCR. The reads were generated on a NextSeq 550. TCRdb reprocessed the public reads (quality trimming at Q25 with fastp, clone calling with MiXCR) and kept in-frame beta chains. Each entry merges the rows of one CDR3 protein and shows their most common DNA and genes. The sample contains about 960,000 distinct CDR3 sequences, roughly 17% of them found a single time. The top ten clonotypes cover roughly 6% of the sample. The specimen was blood, either unsorted or a sorted T cell fraction (not recorded which). These receptors were obtained from a human donor who was either an allogeneic HSCT recipient or a stem cell or donor lymphocyte infusion donor (not recorded which). It is not recorded whose cells these are; they may come from a transplant donor.

The chain carries TRBV10-3 and TRBJ1-2; no definite D call. Germline lookup yields CDR1 ENHRY and CDR2 SYGVKD. The CDR3 has 13 amino acids. Trimming removed 7 bases from V and 4 bases from J, with 13 bases in between. Here the CDR3 DNA reads TGTGCCATCACCCGGACGGACCCCTATGGCTACACCTTC. It translates to CAITRTDPYGYTF.

This clonotype occurred a few times. The chain recombines TRBV4-1 with TRBJ2-7, with D perhaps matching TRBD1 (5 bases). Trimming pared 1 base from V and 9 bases from J, leaving 13 bases between. The CDR3 extends over 13 amino acids. Germline CDR1 MGHRA, CDR2 YSYEKL. The CDR3 sequence is CASSQVVGERQYF. CDR3 bases: TGCGCCAGCAGCCAAGTAGTAGGGGAACGGCAGTACTTC.

This clonotype was counted between two and nine times. The V gene is TRBV7-2, the J gene TRBJ2-3, with no clear D. The CDR3 sequence is 15 residues long. The germline V gene encodes CDR1 SGHTA and CDR2 FQGNSA. Between the trimmed V and J ends, which lost 5 bases and 2 bases, there was a span of 14 bases. The CDR3 sequence is CASSRSWQNTDTQYF. CDR3 nucleotide sequence: TGTGCCAGCAGCCGATCTTGGCAAAACACAGATACGCAGTATTTT.

The chain is built from TRBV27 and TRBJ2-3; D unresolved. CDR3 size: 14 residues. Germline loops: CDR1 MNHEY, CDR2 SMNVEV (reference sequence). Trimming removed 3 bases from V and 4 bases from J, with 11 bases in between. The CDR3 DNA sequence: TGTGCCAGCAGTTTTTTAGGGTTCGCAGATACGCAGTATTTT. Translated, it gives CASSFLGFADTQYF.

The V gene is TRBV4-2, the J gene TRBJ2-1; a possible D gene is TRBD2 (5 bases). The V end lost 1 base, the J end lost 5 bases, and 12 bases lay between the germline ends. Germline values: CDR1 LGHNA, CDR2 YNFKEQ. CDR3 size: 15 residues. The CDR3 spells CASSQVGDLNNEQFF. The CDR3 coding sequence is TGTGCCAGCAGCCAAGTCGGGGATCTAAACAATGAGCAGTTCTTC.

This rearrangement joins TRBV20-1 to TRBJ1-2; no clear D. The V end was cut by 5 bases, the J end by 4 bases, with 11 bases between. The CDR3 sequence is 12 residues long. Germline V gene lookup returns CDR1 DFQATT and CDR2 SNEGSKA (reference sequence). The CDR3 nucleotides read TGCAGTGCTGTTGGGGTGAGCTATGGCTACACCTTC. Its protein product is CSAVGVSYGYTF.

The chain uses TRBV6-5 and TRBJ2-6; the D gene is possibly TRBD2 (5 bases). The CDR3 is 16 residues long. V was trimmed by 4 bases and J by 4 bases, leaving 14 bases between them. The V gene's germline CDR1 is MNHEY and CDR2 SVGAGI. The CDR3 reads CASSLAVGRGANVLTF. In DNA form, the CDR3 reads TGTGCCAGCAGTTTGGCCGTGGGGAGAGGGGCCAACGTCCTGACTTTC.